The rows below give T cell receptor beta chains drawn from one sample of a study of blood T cell repertoires in COVID-19. Sequenced by immunoSEQ multiplex PCR; TCRdb stores in-frame clones only, minus some. Among about 290,000 clones listed, under 90% were seen once. The sample was PBMCs or T cells enriched from blood (not recorded which). These receptor sequences come from a woman between 40 and 55 years old who had recovered from COVID-19. The CDR3 runs from the conserved cysteine through the conserved F or W. The order of the fields is D gene, CDR3 length, J gene, V gene, CDR3 DNA, CDR3 protein. A D gene is named only where the DNA matches it firmly.

D gene: TRBD1; CDR3 length: 15; J gene: TRBJ2-7; V gene: TRBV15; CDR3 DNA: TGTGCCACCAGCAGACCCGGGACAGCTTTCTACGAGCAGTACTTC; CDR3 protein: CATSRPGTAFYEQYF
D gene: TRBD1; CDR3 length: 14; J gene: TRBJ1-1; V gene: TRBV9; CDR3 DNA: TGTGCCAGCAGCGTAGGACAGGGGAACACTGAAGCTTTCTTT; CDR3 protein: CASSVGQGNTEAFF
D gene: TRBD2; CDR3 length: 15; J gene: TRBJ2-1; V gene: TRBV5-4; CDR3 DNA: TGTGCCAGCAGCACAACTAGCGGCTCCTACAATGAGCAGTTCTTC; CDR3 protein: CASSTTSGSYNEQFF
D gene: TRBD2; CDR3 length: 16; J gene: TRBJ2-5; V gene: TRBV5-1; CDR3 DNA: TGCGCCAGCAGAAGCCCTCCGCGGGGGGGCCGAGAGACCCAGTACTTC; CDR3 protein: CASRSPPRGGRETQYF
D gene: TRBD1; CDR3 length: 13; J gene: TRBJ2-5; V gene: TRBV14; CDR3 DNA: TGTGCCAGCAGCTCCTACAGGGGGGAGACCCAGTACTTC; CDR3 protein: CASSSYRGETQYF
D gene: -; CDR3 length: 16; J gene: TRBJ1-4; V gene: TRBV4-2; CDR3 DNA: TGTGCCAGCAGCCAGGATCCGGGACAATTTAATGAAAAACTGTTTTTT; CDR3 protein: CASSQDPGQFNEKLFF
D gene: -; CDR3 length: 15; J gene: TRBJ1-4; V gene: TRBV11-2; CDR3 DNA: TGTGCCAGCCAGCTTAACCGACAGGTTAATGAAAAACTGTTTTTT; CDR3 protein: CASQLNRQVNEKLFF
D gene: TRBD2; CDR3 length: 13; J gene: TRBJ2-5; V gene: TRBV5-4; CDR3 DNA: TGTGCCAGCAACCCGACTAGCGGGGAGACCCAGTACTTC; CDR3 protein: CASNPTSGETQYF
D gene: -; CDR3 length: 17; J gene: TRBJ1-6; V gene: TRBV4-1; CDR3 DNA: TGCGCCAGCAGCCAAGATAAAAACAGGGACTATAATTCACCCCTCCACTTT; CDR3 protein: CASSQDKNRDYNSPLHF
D gene: -; CDR3 length: 16; J gene: TRBJ2-2; V gene: TRBV10-3; CDR3 DNA: TGTGCCATCAGTGACTCGCCTTCGGCAGGGGAAGGGGAGCTGTTTTTT; CDR3 protein: CAISDSPSAGEGELFF
D gene: TRBD1; CDR3 length: 15; J gene: TRBJ1-2; V gene: TRBV27; CDR3 DNA: TGTGCCAGCAGTTTAAAGACAGGGGGGTTGTATGGCTACACCTTC; CDR3 protein: CASSLKTGGLYGYTF
D gene: -; CDR3 length: 16; J gene: TRBJ1-3; V gene: TRBV9; CDR3 DNA: TGTGCCAGCAGCGCCCAGGACACCCGCTCTGGAAACACCATATATTTT; CDR3 protein: CASSAQDTRSGNTIYF
D gene: -; CDR3 length: 16; J gene: TRBJ1-2; V gene: TRBV3-1/TRBV3-2; CDR3 DNA: TGTGCCAGCAGCCATGTAGGACACTCATCTAGTTTCGGCTACACCTTC; CDR3 protein: CASSHVGHSSSFGYTF
D gene: -; CDR3 length: 13; J gene: TRBJ1-3; V gene: TRBV25-1; CDR3 DNA: TGTGCCAGCAGTGTGAGCTCTGGAAACACCATATATTTT; CDR3 protein: CASSVSSGNTIYF
D gene: TRBD1; CDR3 length: 16; J gene: TRBJ1-2; V gene: TRBV3-1/TRBV3-2; CDR3 DNA: TGTGCCAGCAGCCCCCTCAGCGGGACAGGCAACTATGGCTACACCTTC; CDR3 protein: CASSPLSGTGNYGYTF